The text below deals with one T cell receptor (beta chain). Germline loops: CDR1 MNHNS, CDR2 SASEGT. V was clipped by 0 bases and J by 5 bases, with 16 bases between them. The CDR3 spans 16 residues. This sample stems from a study of blood T cell repertoires in COVID-19. Original data processing: Amplified reference gene primers provided the basis for estimating nucleated cell counts. Sequencing was performed with immunoSEQ multiplex PCR; in TCRdb, only in-frame clones are kept and a portion is missing. V and J calls and clone size are those listed in that table; D and trimming were worked out from the DNA. This table has about 29,000 clones, roughly 88% appearing once.

Sequencing was carried out using peripheral blood. The chain joins TRBV6-1 to TRBJ1-2, with TRBD1 as a possible D gene (6 bases). This TCR was recovered from a woman older than 75 with COVID-19, enrolled during active disease. CDR3 residues: CASSEALRGVGYGYTF. CDR3 in DNA: TGTGCCAGCAGTGAAGCGCTCAGGGGAGTTGGGTATGGCTACACCTTC.